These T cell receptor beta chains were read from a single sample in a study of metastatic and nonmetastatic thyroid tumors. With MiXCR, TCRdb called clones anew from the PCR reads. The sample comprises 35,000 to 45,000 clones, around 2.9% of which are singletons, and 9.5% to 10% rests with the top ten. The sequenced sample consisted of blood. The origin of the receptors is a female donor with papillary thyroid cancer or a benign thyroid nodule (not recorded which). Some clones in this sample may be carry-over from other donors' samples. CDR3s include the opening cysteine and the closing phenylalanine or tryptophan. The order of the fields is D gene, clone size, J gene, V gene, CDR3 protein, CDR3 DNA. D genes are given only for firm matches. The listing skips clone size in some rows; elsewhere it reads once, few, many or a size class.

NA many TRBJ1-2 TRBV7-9 CASSPNSGGYTF TGTGCCAGCAGCCCCAATAGTGGCGGCTACACCTTC
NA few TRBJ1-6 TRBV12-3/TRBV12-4 CASNLGGNSHLHF TGTGCCAGCAATTTGGGGGGGAATTCACACCTACACTTT
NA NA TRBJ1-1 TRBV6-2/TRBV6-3 CASRRNPNTEAFF TGTGCCAGCAGAAGAAACCCGAACACTGAAGCTTTCTTT
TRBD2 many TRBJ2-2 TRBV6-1 CASRLSGTNTGELFF TGTGCCAGCAGGCTTAGCGGGACCAACACCGGGGAGCTGTTTTTT
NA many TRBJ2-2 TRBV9 CASSVDQRPGELFF TGTGCCAGCAGCGTAGATCAGCGGCCCGGGGAGCTGTTTTTT
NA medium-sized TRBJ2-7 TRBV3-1 CASSQSYEQYF TGTGCCAGCAGCCAGAGCTACGAGCAGTACTTC
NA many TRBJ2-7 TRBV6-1 CASSEFGRGGRDHEQYF TGTGCCAGCAGTGAATTTGGTAGGGGGGGGCGCGACCACGAGCAGTACTTC
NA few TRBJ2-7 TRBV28 CASRTLQFYEQYF TGTGCCAGCAGGACCCTACAGTTCTACGAGCAGTACTTC
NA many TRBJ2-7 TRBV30 CAWSPSGPTYEQYF TGTGCCTGGAGTCCCTCGGGTCCTACCTACGAGCAGTACTTC
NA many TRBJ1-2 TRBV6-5 CASSYSRTGYGYTF TGTGCCAGCAGTTACTCGAGGACGGGCTATGGCTACACCTTC
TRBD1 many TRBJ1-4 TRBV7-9 CASSKTGAHNEKLFF TGTGCCAGCAGTAAGACAGGGGCCCATAATGAAAAACTGTTTTTT
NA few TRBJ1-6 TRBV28 CASSPLWYYNSPIHF TGTGCCAGCAGTCCCCTCTGGTACTATAATTCACCCATCCACTTT
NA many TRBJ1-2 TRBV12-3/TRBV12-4 CASSFRGHGYTF TGTGCCAGCAGTTTTCGGGGGCATGGCTACACCTTC
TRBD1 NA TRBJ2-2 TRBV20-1 CSANMDRGLPNTGELFF TGCAGTGCTAATATGGACAGGGGGCTACCGAACACCGGGGAGCTGTTTTTT
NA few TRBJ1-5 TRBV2 CASSEDPPSNQPQHF TGTGCCAGCAGTGAAGATCCCCCGAGCAATCAGCCCCAGCATTTT
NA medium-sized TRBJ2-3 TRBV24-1 CATSDPRGSATDTQYF TGTGCCACCAGTGATCCCCGGGGTTCCGCAACGGATACGCAGTATTTT
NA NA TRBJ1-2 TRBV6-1 CASSSLRGIGGYTF TGTGCCAGCAGTTCACTCAGGGGCATCGGTGGCTACACCTTC
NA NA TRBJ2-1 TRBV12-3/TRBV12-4 CASSPTGYNEQFF TGTGCCAGCAGTCCAACAGGGTACAATGAGCAGTTCTTC
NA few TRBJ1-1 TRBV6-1 CAIGTATTAFF TGTGCCATCGGGACTGCCACGACCGCTTTCTTT
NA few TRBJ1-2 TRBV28 CASRGGSGYTF TGTGCCAGCAGGGGGGGTTCTGGCTACACCTTC
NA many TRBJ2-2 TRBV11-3 CASSETENTGELFF TGTGCCAGCAGCGAGACAGAAAACACCGGGGAGCTGTTTTTT
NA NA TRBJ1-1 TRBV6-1 CASSEWRTDEAFF TGTGCCAGCAGTGAATGGAGGACGGACGAAGCTTTCTTT
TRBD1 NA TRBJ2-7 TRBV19 CAKDRERSYEQYF TGTGCCAAGGACAGGGAGAGGTCCTACGAGCAGTACTTC
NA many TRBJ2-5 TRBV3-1 CASSQEVRVETQYF TGTGCCAGCAGCCAAGAGGTCCGGGTAGAGACCCAGTACTTC
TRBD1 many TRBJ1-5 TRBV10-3 CAISESGGTEGNQPQHF TGTGCCATCAGTGAGTCGGGGGGGACAGAGGGCAATCAGCCCCAGCATTTT
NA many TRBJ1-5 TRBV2 CASSATTGIIPRPQHF TGTGCCAGCAGTGCCACAACAGGGATCATTCCTAGGCCCCAGCATTTT
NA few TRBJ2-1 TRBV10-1 CASSENRRGSYNEQFF TGCGCCAGCAGTGAGAATAGGAGGGGATCCTACAATGAGCAGTTCTTC
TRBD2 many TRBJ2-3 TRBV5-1 CASSPWGGADTQYF TGCGCCAGCAGCCCGTGGGGGGGGGCAGATACGCAGTATTTT
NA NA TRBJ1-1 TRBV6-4 CASSDRDNTEAFF TGTGCCAGCAGTGACCGGGACAACACTGAAGCTTTCTTT
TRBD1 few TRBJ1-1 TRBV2 CASSRQGKNTEAFF TGTGCCAGCAGTCGACAGGGGAAGAACACTGAAGCTTTCTTT
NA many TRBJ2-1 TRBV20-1 CSGAGSSYNEQFF TGCAGTGGAGCGGGTAGCTCCTACAATGAGCAGTTCTTC
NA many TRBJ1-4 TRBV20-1 CSARDFQGEKLFF TGCAGTGCTAGAGACTTTCAGGGGGAAAAACTGTTTTTT
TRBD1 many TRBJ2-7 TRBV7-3 CASSHTGTGAYEQYF TGTGCCAGCAGCCACACCGGGACAGGGGCCTACGAGCAGTACTTC
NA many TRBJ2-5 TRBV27 CASSLSLGETQYF TGTGCCAGCAGTTTATCTCTTGGAGAGACCCAGTACTTC
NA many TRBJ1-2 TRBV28 CASRGGDGLGYTF TGTGCCAGCAGGGGTGGGGACGGGCTGGGCTACACCTTC
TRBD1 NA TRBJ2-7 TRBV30 CAWSPQTLRDRAYEQYF TGTGCCTGGAGTCCTCAAACTCTCCGGGACAGAGCCTACGAGCAGTACTTC
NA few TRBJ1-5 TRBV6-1 CASSDLGVSNQPQHF TGTGCCAGCAGTGACTTAGGGGTTAGCAATCAGCCCCAGCATTTT
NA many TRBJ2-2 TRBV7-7 CASSQGGGELFF TGTGCTAGCAGCCAGGGGGGCGGGGAGCTGTTTTTT
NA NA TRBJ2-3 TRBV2 CASSDITDTQYF TGTGCCAGCAGTGACATAACGGATACGCAGTATTTT
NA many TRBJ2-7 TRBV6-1 CASSIVSYEQYF TGTGCCAGCAGCATAGTGTCCTACGAGCAGTACTTC
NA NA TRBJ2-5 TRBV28 CASSLSAGGQETQYF TGTGCCAGCAGTTTATCGGCCGGGGGCCAAGAAACCCAGTACTTC
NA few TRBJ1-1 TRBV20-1 CSASRTLEAFF TGCAGTGCTTCCCGGACACTTGAAGCTTTCTTT
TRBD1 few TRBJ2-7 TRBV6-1 CASSHGTGGYEQYF TGTGCCAGCAGTCACGGGACAGGGGGCTACGAGCAGTACTTC
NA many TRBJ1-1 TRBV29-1 CSGRGNTEAFF TGCAGCGGCAGAGGTAACACTGAAGCTTTCTTT
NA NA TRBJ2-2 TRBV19 CASRDRKRELFF TGTGCCAGTAGGGACAGAAAGAGGGAGCTGTTTTTT
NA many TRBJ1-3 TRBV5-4 CASSPAGGNTIYF TGTGCCAGCAGCCCAGCGGGAGGAAACACCATATATTTT
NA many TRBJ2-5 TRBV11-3 CASRSTRGGETQYF TGTGCCAGCAGATCCACTAGGGGCGGAGAGACCCAGTACTTC
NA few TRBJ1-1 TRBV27 CASRSYTEAFF TGTGCCAGCCGTTCCTACACTGAAGCTTTCTTT
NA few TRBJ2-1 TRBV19 CASSITSDYNEQFF TGTGCCAGTAGTATAACTAGTGACTACAATGAGCAGTTCTTC
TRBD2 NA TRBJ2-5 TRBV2 CASSSGRAVETQYF TGTGCCAGCAGTAGCGGGAGGGCCGTTGAGACCCAGTACTTC